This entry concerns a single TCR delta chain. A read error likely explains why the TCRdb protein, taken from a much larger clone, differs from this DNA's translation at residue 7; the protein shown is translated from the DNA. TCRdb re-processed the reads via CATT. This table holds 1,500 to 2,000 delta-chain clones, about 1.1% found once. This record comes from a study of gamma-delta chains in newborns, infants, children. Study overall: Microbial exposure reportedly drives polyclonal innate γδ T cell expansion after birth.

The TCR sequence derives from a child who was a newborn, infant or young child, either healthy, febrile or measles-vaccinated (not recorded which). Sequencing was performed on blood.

The CDR3 region is CACDPVSSSEGNTDKLIF. The CDR3, as DNA: TGTGCCTGTGACCCCGTGAGCAGTTCGGAAGGGAACACCGATAAACTCATCTTT. The chain has TRDV2 and TRDJ1; the D is unclear. Looked up from germline, CDR1 is GEAIGNYY and CDR2 is EKD. V shed 3 bases and J shed 0 bases, with 22 bases lying between them. The CDR3 spans 18 residues.